This is a list of T cell receptor beta chains from one sample in a study of blood T cell repertoires in COVID-19. Using immunoSEQ multiplex PCR, the repertoire was profiled, and TCRdb retains in-frame clones only, with some absent. The sample yields tens of thousands of clones, about 90% seen once. Specimen: peripheral blood. The source of these receptors is a human donor in a cohort sampled during active COVID-19. Both conserved end residues are part of each CDR3. Fields, in order: CDR3 protein, CDR3 DNA, J gene, V gene, clone size, D gene. A D gene is named only where the DNA matches it firmly. Rows give clone size only sometimes, using once, few, many, or a class for an expanded clone.

CASSSRGETDTQYF,TGTGCCAGCAGCTCACGGGGTGAAACAGATACGCAGTATTTT,TRBJ2-3,TRBV7-9,.,.
CASTPNRWGVNEKLFF,TGCGCCAGCACCCCTAATCGGTGGGGGGTAAATGAAAAACTGTTTTTT,TRBJ1-4,TRBV10-2,.,.
CASSQFAKVATNEKLFF,TGTGCCAGCAGCCAGTTTGCCAAAGTTGCAACTAATGAAAAACTGTTTTTT,TRBJ1-4,TRBV7-6,.,.
CAWSFNADQPQHF,TGTGCCTGGAGTTTCAACGCGGATCAGCCCCAGCATTTT,TRBJ1-5,TRBV30,.,.
CASSLGAVGTDTQYF,TGTGCCAGCAGTTTGGGAGCTGTTGGCACAGATACGCAGTATTTT,TRBJ2-3,TRBV28,.,.
CASSLLAGVYEQYF,TGTGCCAGCAGCTTGTTAGCGGGAGTGTACGAGCAGTACTTC,TRBJ2-7,TRBV7-9,once,TRBD2
CASSRRMTGDGYTF,TGTGCCAGTAGTAGGCGAATGACAGGGGACGGCTACACCTTC,TRBJ1-2,TRBV19,once,TRBD1
CATYLLAGGSNEQFF,TGTGCCACGTATCTACTAGCGGGAGGAAGTAATGAGCAGTTCTTC,TRBJ2-1,TRBV6-5,.,TRBD2
CASSSSPAGRNTIYF,TGTGCCAGCAGCTCTTCCCCGGCAGGGAGAAACACCATATATTTT,TRBJ1-3,TRBV7-2,.,.
CASSLARSGSYQETQYF,TGTGCCAGCAGCTTAGCGAGGAGCGGGAGTTACCAAGAGACCCAGTACTTC,TRBJ2-5,TRBV11-1,.,TRBD2
CAYHRPGHQNTGELFF,TGTGCCTACCACAGGCCGGGACACCAGAACACCGGGGAGCTGTTTTTT,TRBJ2-2,TRBV30,few,.
CASSDKGAKRELKNEQFF,TGTGCCAGCAGTGACAAGGGGGCCAAGCGGGAGTTGAAAAATGAGCAGTTCTTC,TRBJ2-1,TRBV6-4,.,.
CASSGLLVGATNTEAFF,TGTGCCAGCAGTGGGCTACTTGTAGGGGCCACGAACACTGAAGCTTTCTTT,TRBJ1-1,TRBV6-1,.,.
CAGPQGVEQPQHF,TGTGCCGGCCCACAGGGGGTAGAACAGCCCCAGCATTTT,TRBJ1-5,TRBV19,.,TRBD1
CASSLSISGANVLTF,TGTGCCAGCTCACTGTCAATCTCTGGGGCCAACGTCCTGACTTTC,TRBJ2-6,TRBV18,.,.
CASTASGHSYEQYF,TGTGCCAGCACCGCTAGCGGTCACTCCTACGAGCAGTACTTC,TRBJ2-7,TRBV28,.,TRBD2
CASSYGTGGRGGYTF,TGTGCCAGCAGTTACGGGACAGGGGGCCGTGGTGGCTACACCTTC,TRBJ1-2,TRBV28,.,TRBD1
CASSEGLAGAGELFF,TGTGCCAGCAGTGAAGGACTAGCGGGAGCCGGGGAGCTGTTTTTT,TRBJ2-2,TRBV6-1,.,TRBD2
CASSIGNSPLHF,TGTGCCAGTAGTATCGGGAATTCACCCCTCCACTTT,TRBJ1-6,TRBV19,.,.
CASSSFSGVHEQYF,TGTGCCAGCAGTTCCTTCTCAGGGGTCCACGAGCAGTACTTC,TRBJ2-7,TRBV27,.,.
CASSLEGKGGELFF,TGTGCCAGCAGCTTAGAGGGGAAGGGCGGGGAGCTGTTTTTT,TRBJ2-2,TRBV11-1,.,.
CASSVSTYEQYF,TGTGCCAGCAGTGTTAGCACCTACGAGCAGTACTTC,TRBJ2-7,TRBV28,.,.
CTSSHSTRSYNQPQHF,TGCACCAGCAGCCATTCGACTAGGTCGTACAATCAGCCCCAGCATTTT,TRBJ1-5,TRBV1,few,.
CASSAPGGFGTEAFF,TGTGCCAGCAGCGCCCCAGGGGGTTTTGGCACTGAAGCTTTCTTT,TRBJ1-1,TRBV5-4,.,TRBD1
CASSERQGPNSPLHF,TGTGCCAGCAGCGAAAGACAGGGCCCTAATTCACCCCTCCACTTT,TRBJ1-6,TRBV9,.,TRBD1
CASSLSGQPTVNYGYTF,TGCGCCAGCAGCTTATCAGGACAGCCTACGGTTAACTATGGCTACACCTTC,TRBJ1-2,TRBV5-1,.,.
CASSYPPGTNYGYTF,TGTGCCAGCAGCTATCCACCAGGAACCAACTATGGCTACACCTTC,TRBJ1-2,TRBV5-4,.,.
CASSFRVGDEQYF,TGTGCCAGCAGTTTCCGGGTGGGAGACGAGCAGTACTTC,TRBJ2-7,TRBV28,.,.
CASSLVGKVSGIDEQFF,TGTGCCAGCAGCTTAGTTGGAAAGGTTAGCGGGATAGATGAGCAGTTCTTC,TRBJ2-1,TRBV11-2,.,TRBD2
CASSPPIGFQGASKNIQYF,TGTGCCAGCAGTCCCCCAATCGGGTTTCAGGGGGCTTCCAAAAACATTCAGTACTTC,TRBJ2-4,TRBV27,.,TRBD1
CASSLRTGGKEKLFF,TGTGCCAGCAGCCTACGGACAGGGGGCAAGGAAAAACTGTTTTTT,TRBJ1-4,TRBV7-2,.,TRBD1
CATSRDRGGYEQYF,TGTGCCACCAGCAGAGATCGGGGGGGCTACGAGCAGTACTTC,TRBJ2-7,TRBV15,.,TRBD2
CASSLSLTDDGRQYF,TGTGCCAGCAGCTTAAGTTTGACAGACGATGGCCGGCAGTACTTC,TRBJ2-7,TRBV7-2,.,.
CASSRLGLAGGSSTDTQYF,TGTGCCAGCAGCCGACTGGGACTAGCGGGGGGTTCTAGCACAGATACGCAGTATTTT,TRBJ2-3,TRBV4-2,few,TRBD2
CASSQDRGSFSSYEQYF,TGCGCCAGCAGCCAAGACAGGGGGTCCTTCAGCTCCTACGAGCAGTACTTC,TRBJ2-7,TRBV4-3,.,TRBD1
CASSLGTGGQYF,TGTGCCAGCAGCTTGGGGACAGGGGGGCAGTACTTC,TRBJ2-7,TRBV11-2,.,TRBD1
CASSSESSGANVLTF,TGTGCCAGCAGTTCGGAGAGCTCTGGGGCCAACGTCCTGACTTTC,TRBJ2-6,TRBV28,.,.
CASSPKGGTEAFF,TGTGCCAGCTCACCCAAAGGGGGCACTGAAGCTTTCTTT,TRBJ1-1,TRBV18,.,.
CASSVDGNSPLHF,TGTGCCAGCAGCGTAGACGGTAATTCACCCCTCCACTTT,TRBJ1-6,TRBV9,.,.
CASSGGGRADTQYF,TGCGCCAGCAGTGGAGGGGGTAGGGCAGATACGCAGTATTTT,TRBJ2-3,TRBV10-1,.,.
CASSDSPLANTEAFF,TGTGCCAGCAGCGATTCTCCCCTGGCGAACACTGAAGCTTTCTTT,TRBJ1-1,TRBV7-9,.,.
CASSPLGAGMNTEAFF,TGTGCCAGCTCACCTTTGGGGGCCGGGATGAACACTGAAGCTTTCTTT,TRBJ1-1,TRBV18,.,.
CASPRGQNTGELFF,TGTGCCAGCCCCAGGGGGCAGAACACCGGGGAGCTGTTTTTT,TRBJ2-2,TRBV21-1,.,.
CASSRLVSGRSASDTQYF,TGTGCCAGCAGCCGTCTCGTAAGCGGGAGATCTGCGTCAGATACGCAGTATTTT,TRBJ2-3,TRBV7-2,.,TRBD2
CASSLSHLTANYGYTF,TGTGCCAGCAGTTTATCCCACTTGACAGCTAACTATGGCTACACCTTC,TRBJ1-2,TRBV28,.,.
CATRDREEKLFF,TGTGCCACCAGGGACAGGGAGGAAAAACTGTTTTTT,TRBJ1-4,TRBV10-3,.,TRBD1
CASSQTGTTEAFF,TGTGCCAGCAGTCAAACAGGGACCACTGAAGCTTTCTTT,TRBJ1-1,TRBV7-9,.,.
CASSQDRSTEAFF,TGTGCCAGCTCACAGGACAGGAGCACTGAAGCTTTCTTT,TRBJ1-1,TRBV18,.,TRBD1
CASNRDWSNTEAFF,TGTGCCAGTAACCGGGATTGGAGTAACACTGAAGCTTTCTTT,TRBJ1-1,TRBV19,.,.
CASSPAQGGFYNEQFF,TGTGCCAGCAGTCCGGCCCAGGGGGGCTTCTACAATGAGCAGTTCTTC,TRBJ2-1,TRBV28,.,.
CASSQGYGYTF,TGCGCCAGCTCTCAGGGTTATGGCTACACCTTC,TRBJ1-2,TRBV4-3,.,.
CASSVWDREYGYTF,TGTGCCAGCAGTGTGTGGGACAGGGAGTATGGCTACACCTTC,TRBJ1-2,TRBV2,few,TRBD1
CAVEGGSGETQYF,TGTGCCGTAGAGGGCGGGAGTGGTGAGACCCAGTACTTC,TRBJ2-5,TRBV6-5,.,TRBD2
CASSLDRGMYQYF,TGTGCCAGCAGCCTCGACAGGGGGATGTATCAGTACTTC,TRBJ2-4,TRBV7-8,.,TRBD1
CASSVLAGGRSEQFF,TGTGCCAGCAGTGTTTTAGCGGGGGGTCGGAGTGAGCAGTTCTTC,TRBJ2-1,TRBV2,.,TRBD2
CSVEAANYGYTF,TGCAGCGTTGAAGCGGCTAACTATGGCTACACCTTC,TRBJ1-2,TRBV29-1,.,.
CASSQGTSGASTDTQYF,TGTGCCAGCAGCCAAGGGACTAGCGGGGCTAGCACAGATACGCAGTATTTT,TRBJ2-3,TRBV7-6,.,TRBD2
CASSIGTGGMYEQFF,TGTGCCAGTAGTATTGGGACAGGGGGCATGTATGAGCAGTTCTTC,TRBJ2-1,TRBV19,.,TRBD1
CASSLDGGGQPQHF,TGTGCCAGCAGCTTAGATGGGGGGGGACAGCCCCAGCATTTT,TRBJ1-5,TRBV7-9,few,.